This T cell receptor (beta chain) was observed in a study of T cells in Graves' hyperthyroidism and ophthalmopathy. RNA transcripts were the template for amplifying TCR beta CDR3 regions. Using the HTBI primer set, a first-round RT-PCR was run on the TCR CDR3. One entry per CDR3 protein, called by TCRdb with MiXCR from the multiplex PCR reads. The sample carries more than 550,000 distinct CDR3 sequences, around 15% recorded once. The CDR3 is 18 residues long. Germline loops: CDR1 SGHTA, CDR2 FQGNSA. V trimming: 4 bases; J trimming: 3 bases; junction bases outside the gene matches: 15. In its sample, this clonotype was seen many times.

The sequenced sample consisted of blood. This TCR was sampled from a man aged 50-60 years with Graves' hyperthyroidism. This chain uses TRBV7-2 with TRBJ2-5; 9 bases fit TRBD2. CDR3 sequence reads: CASSYRATGGRVKETQYF. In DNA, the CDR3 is TGTGCCAGCAGCTATAGAGCCACAGGCGGGAGGGTGAAAGAGACCCAGTACTTC.